This T cell receptor beta chain was captured in a study of shared clonotypes between healthy human individuals. A note on this clone: What it binds is not known.

Some clones are missing from TCRdb's copy, which holds only in-frame ones; the method was immunoSEQ multiplex PCR. The profile shows around 2,000,000 clones, 95% of them singletons. The junction had 4 bases not matched to a gene; V was cut back by 0 bases and J by 0 bases. The CDR3 is 16 residues long. CDR1 and CDR2 from the germline V gene are MNHEY and SVGAGI. Whole-study results and caveats: Specimens sampled were limited to blood, with tissue repertoires likely differing. Shared clonotypes: 4.5% to 5% naive CD4, roughly 3.5% naive CD8, over 2% memory CD4, around 0.4% memory CD8.

Sequencing was performed on naive CD4+ T cells sorted from blood. Subset denoted: CD45RA+ positively selected. The origin of this receptor is a young man in good health. V usage is TRBV6-5 and J usage is TRBJ1-1, with 7 nucleotides matching TRBD1. CDR3 in amino acids: CASSYSATGVNTEAFF. CDR3 DNA: TGTGCCAGCAGTTACTCGGCCACAGGGGTGAACACTGAAGCTTTCTTT.